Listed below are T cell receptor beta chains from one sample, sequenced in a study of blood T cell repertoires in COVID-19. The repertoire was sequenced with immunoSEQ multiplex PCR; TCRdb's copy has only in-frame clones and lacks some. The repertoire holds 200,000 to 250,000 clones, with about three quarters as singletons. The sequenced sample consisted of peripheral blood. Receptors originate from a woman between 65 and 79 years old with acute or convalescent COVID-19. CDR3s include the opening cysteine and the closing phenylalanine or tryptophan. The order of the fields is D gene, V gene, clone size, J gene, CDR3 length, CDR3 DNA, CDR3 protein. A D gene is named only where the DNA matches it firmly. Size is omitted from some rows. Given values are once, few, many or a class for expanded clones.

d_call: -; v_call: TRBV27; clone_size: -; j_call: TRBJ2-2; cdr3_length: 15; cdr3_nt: TGTGCCAGCAGTTTAACTAGCCGGTACACCGGGGAGCTGTTTTTT; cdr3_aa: CASSLTSRYTGELFF
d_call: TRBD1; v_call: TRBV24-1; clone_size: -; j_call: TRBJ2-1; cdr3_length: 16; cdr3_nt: TGTGCCACCAGTGATTTTGGGGGACAGGGTTTGAATGAGCAGTTCTTC; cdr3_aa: CATSDFGGQGLNEQFF
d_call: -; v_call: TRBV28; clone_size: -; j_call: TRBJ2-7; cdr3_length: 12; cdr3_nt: TGTGCCAGCAGTTCTCCCTACTTAAAGCAGTACTTC; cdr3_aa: CASSSPYLKQYF
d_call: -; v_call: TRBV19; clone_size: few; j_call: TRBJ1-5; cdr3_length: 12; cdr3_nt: TGTGCCAGTGGGGGGGCCAATCAGCCCCAGCATTTT; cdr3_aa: CASGGANQPQHF
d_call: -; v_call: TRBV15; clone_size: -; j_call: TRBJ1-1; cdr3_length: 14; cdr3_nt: TGTGCCACCAGCGGTTTGCAGGGCTACACTGAAGCTTTCTTT; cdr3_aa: CATSGLQGYTEAFF
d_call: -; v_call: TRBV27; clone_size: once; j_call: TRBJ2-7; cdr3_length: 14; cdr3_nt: TGTGCCAGCAGTTTAGGCATGGTGGGCTTCGAGCAGTACTTC; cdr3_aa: CASSLGMVGFEQYF
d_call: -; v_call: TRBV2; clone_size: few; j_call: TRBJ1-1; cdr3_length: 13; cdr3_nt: TGTGCCAGCAGTGGGCTCCTGGACACTGAAGCTTTCTTT; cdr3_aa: CASSGLLDTEAFF
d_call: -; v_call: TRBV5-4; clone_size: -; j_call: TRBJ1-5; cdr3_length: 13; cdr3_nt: TGTGCCAGCAGCTTGTTTGGCTTTCAGCCCCAGCATTTT; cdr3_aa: CASSLFGFQPQHF
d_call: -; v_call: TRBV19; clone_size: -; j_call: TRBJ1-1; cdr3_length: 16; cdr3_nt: TGTGCCAGTAGTACGGAACGACAGATCCTGAACACTGAAGCTTTCTTT; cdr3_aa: CASSTERQILNTEAFF
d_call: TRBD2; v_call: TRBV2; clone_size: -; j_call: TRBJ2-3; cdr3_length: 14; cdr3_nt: TGTGCCAGTACCGGGACTAGCGGCGCAGATACGCAGTATTTT; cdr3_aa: CASTGTSGADTQYF